The rows below give T cell receptor beta chains drawn from one sample of a study of T cell repertoires in cytomegalovirus infection. TCRdb reprocessed the reads via MiXCR and lists one record per CDR3 protein. The data hold about 230,000 distinct CDR3 sequences, with over 20% observed a single time. The sequenced sample consisted of CD8+ T cells from PBMCs. The receptors shown here come from a human donor in good health (CMV status not recorded). Some clones in this sample may be carry-over from other donors' samples. CDR3s include the opening cysteine and the closing phenylalanine or tryptophan. Each record gives: D gene, clone size, J gene, V gene, CDR3 protein, CDR3 DNA. D genes are given only for firm matches. Not every row has a clone size; where given, it reads once, few, many or a size class.

>TRBD1|-|TRBJ1-5|TRBV15
CATSRGRTGLYSNQPQHF
TGTGCCACCAGCAGAGGACGGACAGGACTGTATAGCAATCAGCCCCAGCATTTT
>TRBD1|few|TRBJ2-7|TRBV7-4
CASSSPRGTASSYEQYF
TGTGCCAGCAGCTCTCCCAGGGGGACAGCCTCCTCCTACGAGCAGTACTTC
>-|-|TRBJ2-7|TRBV5-5
CASSQEVVLSYEQYF
TGTGCCAGCAGCCAGGAGGTAGTCCTCTCCTACGAGCAGTACTTC
>-|-|TRBJ1-1|TRBV27
CASSIIPGTEAFF
TGTGCCAGCAGCATTATCCCAGGGACTGAAGCTTTCTTT
>-|few|TRBJ2-3|TRBV20-1
CSARLPGDTQYF
TGCAGTGCTAGATTGCCGGGAGATACGCAGTATTTT
>-|few|TRBJ2-1|TRBV4-1
CASSLQGRVSYNEQFF
TGCGCCAGCAGCCTCCAGGGAAGAGTCTCCTACAATGAGCAGTTCTTC
>TRBD2|few|TRBJ2-7|TRBV29-1
CSVVGIAGEQYF
TGCAGCGTTGTCGGCATAGCGGGCGAGCAGTACTTC
>TRBD1|few|TRBJ2-5|TRBV6-6
CASTDLFRDRGQETQYF
TGTGCCAGCACCGACTTATTCCGGGACAGGGGACAAGAGACCCAGTACTTC
>-|many|TRBJ2-3|TRBV11-2
CASSLSSDTQYF
TGTGCCAGCAGCTTATCGTCAGATACGCAGTATTTT
>-|-|TRBJ2-1|TRBV11-2
CASSAGSATNEQFF
TGTGCCAGCAGCGCGGGCTCAGCGACGAATGAGCAGTTCTTC
>TRBD1|many|TRBJ2-5|TRBV7-9
CASSRDRGRQQETQYF
TGTGCCAGCAGCCGTGACAGGGGGCGTCAGCAAGAGACCCAGTACTTC
>-|few|TRBJ1-6|TRBV7-9
CASSLDEGSPLHF
TGTGCCAGCAGCTTAGATGAGGGCTCACCCCTCCACTTT
>-|-|TRBJ2-5|TRBV20-1
CSAPGLIGTQYF
TGCAGTGCTCCGGGACTCATAGGGACCCAGTACTTC
>TRBD2|few|TRBJ2-2|TRBV2
CASSVEAGGPSTGELFF
TGTGCCAGCAGTGTAGAAGCGGGGGGGCCGAGCACCGGGGAGCTGTTTTTT
>-|few|TRBJ2-3|TRBV28
CASSLIAMTSTDTQYF
TGTGCCAGCAGTTTGATAGCGATGACTAGCACAGATACGCAGTATTTT
>TRBD1|few|TRBJ1-2|TRBV7-2
CASSYGQVINYGYTF
TGTGCCAGCAGCTACGGACAGGTCATCAACTATGGCTACACCTTC
>-|-|TRBJ2-7|TRBV6-5
CASSYSGLAQRGEQYF
TGTGCCAGCAGTTACTCGGGGCTAGCGCAGAGAGGCGAGCAGTACTTC
>-|-|TRBJ1-2|TRBV7-2
CASKRTEVYTF
TGTGCCAGCAAGCGGACAGAGGTCTACACCTTC